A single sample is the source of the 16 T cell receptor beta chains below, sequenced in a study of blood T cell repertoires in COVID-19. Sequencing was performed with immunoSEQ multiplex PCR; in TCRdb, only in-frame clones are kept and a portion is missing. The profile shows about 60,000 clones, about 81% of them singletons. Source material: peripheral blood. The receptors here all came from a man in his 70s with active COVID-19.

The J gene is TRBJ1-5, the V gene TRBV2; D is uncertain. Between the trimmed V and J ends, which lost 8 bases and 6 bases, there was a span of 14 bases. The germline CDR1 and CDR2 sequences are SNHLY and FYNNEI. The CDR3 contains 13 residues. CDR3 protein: CASSRQSTQPQHF. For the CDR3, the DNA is TGTGCCAGCTCGCGGCAGTCCACTCAGCCCCAGCATTTT.

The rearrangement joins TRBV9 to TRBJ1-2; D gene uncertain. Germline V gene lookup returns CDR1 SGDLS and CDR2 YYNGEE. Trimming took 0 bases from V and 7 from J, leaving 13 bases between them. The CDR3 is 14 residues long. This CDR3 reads CASSVGLSSGGYTF. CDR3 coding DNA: TGTGCCAGCAGCGTAGGCCTGAGTTCGGGTGGCTACACCTTC.

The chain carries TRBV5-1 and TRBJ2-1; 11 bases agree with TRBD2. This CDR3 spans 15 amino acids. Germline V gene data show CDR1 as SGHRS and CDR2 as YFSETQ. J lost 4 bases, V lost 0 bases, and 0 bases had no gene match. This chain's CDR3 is CASSLGLAGYNEQFF. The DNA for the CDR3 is TGCGCCAGCAGCTTGGGACTAGCGGGATACAATGAGCAGTTCTTC.

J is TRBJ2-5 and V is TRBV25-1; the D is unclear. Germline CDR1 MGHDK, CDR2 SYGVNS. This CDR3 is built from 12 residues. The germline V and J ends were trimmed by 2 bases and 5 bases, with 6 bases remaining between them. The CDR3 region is CASSEQLETQYF. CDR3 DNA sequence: TGTGCCAGCAGTGAACAGTTGGAGACCCAGTACTTC.

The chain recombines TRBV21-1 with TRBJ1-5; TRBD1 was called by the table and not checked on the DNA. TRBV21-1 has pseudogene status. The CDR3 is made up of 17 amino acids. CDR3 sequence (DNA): TGTGCCAGCAGCAAAGTGGGGGGACAGTATAGCAATCAGCCCCAGCATTTT. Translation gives CASSKVGGQYSNQPQHF.

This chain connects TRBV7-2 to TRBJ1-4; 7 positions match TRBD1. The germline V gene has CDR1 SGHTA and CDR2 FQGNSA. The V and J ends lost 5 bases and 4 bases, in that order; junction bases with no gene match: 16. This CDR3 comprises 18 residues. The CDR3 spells CASSQGYRGVPYNEKLFF. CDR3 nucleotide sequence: TGTGCCAGCAGCCAGGGCTACAGGGGAGTTCCTTATAATGAAAAACTGTTTTTT.

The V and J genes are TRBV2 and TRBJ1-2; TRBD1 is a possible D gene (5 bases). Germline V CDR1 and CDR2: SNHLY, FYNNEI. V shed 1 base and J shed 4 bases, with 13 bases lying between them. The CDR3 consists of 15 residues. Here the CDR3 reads CASSEGGRSGYGYTF. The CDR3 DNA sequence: TGTGCCAGCAGTGAAGGGGGCAGGTCTGGCTATGGCTACACCTTC.

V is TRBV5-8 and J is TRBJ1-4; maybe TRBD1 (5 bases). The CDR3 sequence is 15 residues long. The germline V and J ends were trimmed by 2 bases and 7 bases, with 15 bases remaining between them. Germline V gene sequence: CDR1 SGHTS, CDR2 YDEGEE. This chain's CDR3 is CASSFRTKLTEKLFF. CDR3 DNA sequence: TGTGCCAGCAGCTTTAGGACAAAACTTACTGAAAAACTGTTTTTT.

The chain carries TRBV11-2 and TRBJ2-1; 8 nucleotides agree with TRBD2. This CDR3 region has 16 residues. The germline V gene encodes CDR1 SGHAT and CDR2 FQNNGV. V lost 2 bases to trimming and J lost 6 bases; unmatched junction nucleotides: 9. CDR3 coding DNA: TGTGCCAGCAGCTTAACAGGGAGCGGGAGAGCCAATGAGCAGTTCTTC. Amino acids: CASSLTGSGRANEQFF.

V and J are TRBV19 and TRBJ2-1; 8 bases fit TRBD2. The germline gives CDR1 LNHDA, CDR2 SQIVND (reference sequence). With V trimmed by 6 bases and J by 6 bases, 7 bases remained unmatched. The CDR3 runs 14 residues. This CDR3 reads CASRRVAGPNEQFF. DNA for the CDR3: TGTGCCAGTAGGAGAGTAGCGGGACCCAATGAGCAGTTCTTC. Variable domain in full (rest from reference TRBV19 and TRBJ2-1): DGGITQSPKYLFRKEGQNVTLSCEQNLNHDAMYWYRQDPGQGLRLIYYSQIVNDFQKGDIAEGYSVSREKKESFPLTVTSAQKNPTAFYLCASRRVAGPNEQFFGPGTRLTVL.

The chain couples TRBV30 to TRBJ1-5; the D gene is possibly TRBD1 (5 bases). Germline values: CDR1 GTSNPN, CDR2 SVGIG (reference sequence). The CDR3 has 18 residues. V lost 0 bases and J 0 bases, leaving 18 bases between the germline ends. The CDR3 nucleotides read TGTGCCTGGAGTGTCCCTCGACAGACCAGCCATAGCAATCAGCCCCAGCATTTT. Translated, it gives CAWSVPRQTSHSNQPQHF.

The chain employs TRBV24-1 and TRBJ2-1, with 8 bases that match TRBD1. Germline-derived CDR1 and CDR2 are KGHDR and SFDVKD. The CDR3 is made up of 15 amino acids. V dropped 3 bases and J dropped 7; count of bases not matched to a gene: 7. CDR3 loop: CATSDAGQGANEQFF. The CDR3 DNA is TGTGCCACCAGTGATGCGGGGCAGGGGGCAAATGAGCAGTTCTTC.

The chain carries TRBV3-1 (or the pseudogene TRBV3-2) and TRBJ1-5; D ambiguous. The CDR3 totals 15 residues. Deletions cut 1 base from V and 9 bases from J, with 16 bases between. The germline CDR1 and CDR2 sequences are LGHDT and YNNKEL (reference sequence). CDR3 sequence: CASSQGSLSSGPQHF. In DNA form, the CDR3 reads TGTGCCAGCAGCCAAGGTAGCCTCTCGAGTGGGCCCCAGCATTTT.

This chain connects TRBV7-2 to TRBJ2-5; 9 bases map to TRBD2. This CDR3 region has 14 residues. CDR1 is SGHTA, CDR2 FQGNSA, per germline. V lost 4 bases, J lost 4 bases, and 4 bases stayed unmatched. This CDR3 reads CASSSQAGGETQYF. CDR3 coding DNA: TGTGCCAGCAGCTCCCAAGCGGGAGGAGAGACCCAGTACTTC.

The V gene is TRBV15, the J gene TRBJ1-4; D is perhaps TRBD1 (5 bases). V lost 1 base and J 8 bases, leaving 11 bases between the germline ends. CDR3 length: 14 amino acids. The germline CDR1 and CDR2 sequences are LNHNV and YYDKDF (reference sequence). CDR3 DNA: TGTGCCACCAGCAGAGGTGGGGCAGGAGAAAAACTGTTTTTT. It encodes CATSRGGAGEKLFF.

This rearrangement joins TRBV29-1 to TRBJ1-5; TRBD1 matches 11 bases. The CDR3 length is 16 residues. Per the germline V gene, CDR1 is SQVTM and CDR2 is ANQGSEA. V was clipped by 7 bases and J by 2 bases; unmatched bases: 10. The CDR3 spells CSEPGTGGIGNQPQHF. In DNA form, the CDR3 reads TGCAGCGAACCCGGGACAGGGGGTATTGGCAATCAGCCCCAGCATTTT.